The rows below give T cell receptor beta chains drawn from one sample of a study of T-cell reconstitution after alpha-beta-depleted transplantation in children. TCRdb reprocessed the PCR reads with MiXCR, giving one entry per CDR3 protein. The sample consists of about 220,000 distinct CDR3 sequences, roughly a sixth of them appearing once. The sample consisted of PBMCs, mostly from graft donor cells, taken 360 days after TCRalphabeta/CD19-depleted stem cell transplant. The receptors originated from a male patient under 10 years old who had a stem cell transplant for acute lymphoblastic leukemia, so the T cells may come from the graft donor. Each CDR3 is given with its conserved first and last residue. D genes are given only for firm matches. Not all rows give a size; the values are once, few, many and, for expanded clones, a class.

size,J,V,D,DNA,CDR3
-,TRBJ1-4,TRBV7-2,-,TGTGCCAGCAGCAGAGCTGCCGGGAATGAAAAACTGTTTTTT,CASSRAAGNEKLFF
few,TRBJ2-1,TRBV6-2/TRBV6-3,-,TGTGCCAGCAGTTACGGAGGGGCGTCCTACAATGAGCAGTTCTTC,CASSYGGASYNEQFF
many,TRBJ2-3,TRBV10-3,-,TGTGCCATCAGTGATGGGCCCGGAGGGACAGATACGCAGTATTTT,CAISDGPGGTDTQYF
few,TRBJ2-4,TRBV7-2,-,TGTGCCAGCAGCTTAGTTGGGGGACTCCTAGCCAAAAACATTCAGTACTTC,CASSLVGGLLAKNIQYF
-,TRBJ2-2,TRBV25-1,-,TGTGCCAGCAGTGAATATAATTCGGGGCTACAGAGCACCGGGGAGCTGTTTTTT,CASSEYNSGLQSTGELFF
few,TRBJ2-3,TRBV18,TRBD2,TGTGCCAGCTCACCACTAGCGGGGGCCCCGGTGGGTGATACGCAGTATTTT,CASSPLAGAPVGDTQYF
few,TRBJ2-1,TRBV2,TRBD1,TGTGCCAGCAGGAGGGGACAGGGGGCAAATGAGCAGTTCTTC,CASRRGQGANEQFF
few,TRBJ2-1,TRBV5-4,TRBD1,TGTGCCAGCAGCACCCTGGACAGGGTCTCCTACAATGAGCAGTTCTTC,CASSTLDRVSYNEQFF
few,TRBJ2-1,TRBV28,-,TGTGCCAGCAGTTTTCGAAAAGAGCAGTTCTTC,CASSFRKEQFF
few,TRBJ2-3,TRBV10-2,TRBD2,TGCGCCAGCAGACTTGAGACTAGCGGGGCCACAGATACGCAGTATTTT,CASRLETSGATDTQYF
-,TRBJ2-1,TRBV12-3/TRBV12-4,TRBD2,TGTGCCAGCAGTTTAAGGCTAGCGGGGGAGGGTTTGTACAATGAGCAGTTCTTC,CASSLRLAGEGLYNEQFF
-,TRBJ1-5,TRBV6-2/TRBV6-3,TRBD1,TGTGCCAGCAGTTACTCGATGACAGGGGGAAGAAAGCCCCAGCATTTT,CASSYSMTGGRKPQHF
-,TRBJ1-6,TRBV7-6,TRBD1,TGTGCCAGCAGCTTAGTGGACAGGGTTGAGAAGGTCCGGGGTTCACCCCTCCACTTT,CASSLVDRVEKVRGSPLHF
-,TRBJ1-4,TRBV25-1,-,TGTGCCAGCAGCACGGGGGGCCATGAAAAACTGTTTTTT,CASSTGGHEKLFF
-,TRBJ2-2,TRBV7-2,TRBD1,TGTGCCAGCAGCCCAGGGACAGACCCCGGGGAGCTGTTTTTT,CASSPGTDPGELFF
many,TRBJ2-1,TRBV11-3,-,TGTGCCAGCAGCTTAGAAACTAGATCCTACAATGAGCAGTTCTTC,CASSLETRSYNEQFF